The TCR beta chain under discussion was sequenced for a study of metastatic and nonmetastatic thyroid tumors. No treatment of any kind had been given to any patient before thyroid surgery. MiXCR reprocessed the PCR reads for TCRdb. The sample lists some 16,000 clones; 24% were seen once. There are 13 residues in the CDR3. The V gene's germline CDR1 is DFQATT and CDR2 SNEGSKA (reference sequence). Trimming cost V 3 bases and J 0 bases, with 9 bases left between them. This clone was seen at least ten times. The genes are TRBV20-1 and TRBJ2-7, with D tentatively TRBD2 (5 bases). This TCR was recovered from a female donor with papillary thyroid cancer or a benign thyroid nodule (not recorded which). Some clones in this sample may be carry-over from other donors' samples. The source material was tumor tissue. Written as DNA, the CDR3 is TGCAGTGCTAGGTCGGGGTACTCCTACGAGCAGTACTTC. It yields the protein CSARSGYSYEQYF.